Listed below are T cell receptor beta chains from one sample, sequenced in a study of blood T cell repertoires in COVID-19. Sequencing used immunoSEQ multiplex PCR; TCRdb keeps in-frame clones, though not all of them. Counted here are roughly 350,000 clones, around 87% occurring once; the ten biggest clones make up more than 9%. The source material was peripheral blood. These receptors were obtained from a woman aged 30 to 39 with COVID-19, enrolled during active disease. The CDR3 runs from the conserved cysteine through the conserved F or W. The order of the fields is V gene, D gene, J gene, clone size, CDR3 DNA, CDR3 protein. The D gene is left open where the match is weak. The listing skips clone size in some rows; elsewhere it reads once, few, many or a size class.

>TRBV4-1|-|TRBJ2-6|-
TGCGCCAGCAAGGGAGCCATCTCTGGGGCCAACGTCCTGACTTTC
CASKGAISGANVLTF
>TRBV28|-|TRBJ1-4|-
TGTGCCAGCGGCCTGTCAGGGTTAGGTGAAAAACTGTTTTTT
CASGLSGLGEKLFF
>TRBV6-5|TRBD1|TRBJ2-2|-
TGTGCCAGTGGGACAGGGATGAGCACCGGGGAGCTGTTTTTT
CASGTGMSTGELFF
>TRBV3-1/TRBV3-2|-|TRBJ2-7|-
TGTGCCAGCAGCCAGTCCGGGGTCCCCTACGAGCAGTACTTC
CASSQSGVPYEQYF
>TRBV25-1|TRBD1|TRBJ1-1|-
TGTGCCGCTAGGGACAGGGCGGAGACTGAAGCTTTCTTT
CAARDRAETEAFF
>TRBV12-3/TRBV12-4|TRBD2|TRBJ2-1|-
TGTGCCAGCAGTTTCTCCTCGGGGGGTGAGCAGTTCTTC
CASSFSSGGEQFF
>TRBV29-1|TRBD1|TRBJ1-2|-
TGCAGCGTTAGGACAGGTTATGGCTACACCTTC
CSVRTGYGYTF
>TRBV9|-|TRBJ1-2|-
TGTGCCAGCAGCCCCGGAGGGAGTCTTGACTATGGCTACACCTTC
CASSPGGSLDYGYTF
>TRBV28|TRBD2|TRBJ2-1|-
TGTGCCAGCTCCAACCTAGCGGGAGAAATCAATGAGCAGTTCTTC
CASSNLAGEINEQFF
>TRBV4-1|-|TRBJ2-3|-
TGCGCCAGCAGTCCTGACTACCCAAGCACAGATACGCAGTATTTT
CASSPDYPSTDTQYF
>TRBV28|-|TRBJ2-1|once
TGTGCCAGCAGTTTGTTCCCGAGGGAGCAGTTCTTC
CASSLFPREQFF
>TRBV11-2|TRBD2|TRBJ2-3|-
TGTGCCAGCAGCTTACTTCCGGGAGGGACTAGCACAGATACGCAGTATTTT
CASSLLPGGTSTDTQYF
>TRBV2|TRBD1|TRBJ1-4|-
TGTGCCAGCAGCGCAACAGGGGTAACTAATGAAAAACTGTTTTTT
CASSATGVTNEKLFF
>TRBV2|-|TRBJ1-4|-
TGTGCCAGCAGCCGGGAGCTAGAAAAACTGTTTTTT
CASSRELEKLFF